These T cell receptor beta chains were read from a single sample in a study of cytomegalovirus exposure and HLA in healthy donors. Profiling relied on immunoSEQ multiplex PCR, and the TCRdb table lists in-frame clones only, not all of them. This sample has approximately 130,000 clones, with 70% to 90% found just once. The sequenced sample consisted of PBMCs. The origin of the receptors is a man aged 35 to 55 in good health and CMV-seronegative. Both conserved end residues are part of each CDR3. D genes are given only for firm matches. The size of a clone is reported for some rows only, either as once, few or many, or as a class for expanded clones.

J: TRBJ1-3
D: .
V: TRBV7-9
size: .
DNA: TGTGCCAGCAGCTTAGCGGGAGGGGGCTCTGGAAACACCATATATTTT
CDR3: CASSLAGGGSGNTIYF

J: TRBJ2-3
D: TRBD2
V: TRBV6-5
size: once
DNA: TGTGCCAGCAGGATTAGCGGGAGCGCAGATACGCAGTATTTT
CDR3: CASRISGSADTQYF

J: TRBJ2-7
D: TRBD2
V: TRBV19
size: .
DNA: TGTGCCAGTCATTCATCGGGAGGGCCCTACGAGCAGTACTTC
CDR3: CASHSSGGPYEQYF

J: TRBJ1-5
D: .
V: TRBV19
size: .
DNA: TGTGCCAGTAGAGGGCCCGGGGGGTATAGCAATCAGCCCCAGCATTTT
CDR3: CASRGPGGYSNQPQHF

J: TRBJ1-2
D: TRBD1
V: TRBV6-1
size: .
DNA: TGTGCCAGCAGTCCGGACAGGGGCGCTAACTATGGCTACACCTTC
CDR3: CASSPDRGANYGYTF

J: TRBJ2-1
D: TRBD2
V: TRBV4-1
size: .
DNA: TGCGCCAGCAGCCAAGATCCTGCTAGCGGGGTATACTACAATGAGCAGTTCTTC
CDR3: CASSQDPASGVYYNEQFF

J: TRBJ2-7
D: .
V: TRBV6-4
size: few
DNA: TGTGCCAGCAGCCCCAGGGGAATCCACGAGCAGTACTTC
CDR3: CASSPRGIHEQYF

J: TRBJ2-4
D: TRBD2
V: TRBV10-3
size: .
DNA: TGTGCCATCAGTGCAAGTGCGACTAGCGGGGGGGAAAACATTCAGTACTTC
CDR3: CAISASATSGGENIQYF

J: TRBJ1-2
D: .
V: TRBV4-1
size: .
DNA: TGCGCCAGCAGCCAAGCAAGGGGAGGGGGTGGCTACACCTTC
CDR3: CASSQARGGGGYTF

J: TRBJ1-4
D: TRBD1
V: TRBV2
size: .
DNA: TGTGTGACAGGGGAGGCTGAAAAACTGTTTTTT
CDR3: CVTGEAEKLFF

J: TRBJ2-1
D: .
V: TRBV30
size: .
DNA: TGTGCCTGGGGGCCGGTCTACAATGAGCAGTTCTTC
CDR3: CAWGPVYNEQFF

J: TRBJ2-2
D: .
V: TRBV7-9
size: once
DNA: TGTGCCAGCAGCGAACACGGGAGTGGCGGGGAGCTGTTTTTT
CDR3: CASSEHGSGGELFF

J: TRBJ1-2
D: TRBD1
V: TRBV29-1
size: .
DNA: TGCAGCGTGTGGACAGGGGCTAACTATGGCTACACCTTC
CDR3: CSVWTGANYGYTF

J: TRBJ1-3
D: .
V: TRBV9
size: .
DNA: TGTGCCAGCAGCGTAGGGCAGGGTTCGAGAACCGGAAACACCATATATTTT
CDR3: CASSVGQGSRTGNTIYF

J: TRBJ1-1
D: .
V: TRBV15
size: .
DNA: TGTGCCACCAGCAGAGGGGCAGGGGACACTGAAGCTTTCTTT
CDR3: CATSRGAGDTEAFF

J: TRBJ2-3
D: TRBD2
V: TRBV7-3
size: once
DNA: TGTGCCAGCAGCCCCCTAGCGGGGGGGACAGATACGCAGTATTTT
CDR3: CASSPLAGGTDTQYF

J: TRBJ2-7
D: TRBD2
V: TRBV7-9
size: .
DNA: TGTGCCAGCAGCCCCCGTATAGCGGGAGACTTCGAGCAGTACTTC
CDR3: CASSPRIAGDFEQYF

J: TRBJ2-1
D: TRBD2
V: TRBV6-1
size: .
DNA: TGTGCCAAAAAAAGGCGGGAGTACAATGAGCAGTTCTTC
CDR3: CAKKRREYNEQFF

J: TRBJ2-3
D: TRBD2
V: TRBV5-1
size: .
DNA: TGCGCCAGCAGCTTGGATCTGTCGGGGGGGGGAGATACGCAGTATTTT
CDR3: CASSLDLSGGGDTQYF

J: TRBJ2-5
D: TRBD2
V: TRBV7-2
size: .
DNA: TGTGCCAGCAGCTCCGCCGGGACTAGCGGCCAAGAGACCCAGTACTTC
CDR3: CASSSAGTSGQETQYF

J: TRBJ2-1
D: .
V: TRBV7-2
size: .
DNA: TGTGCCAGCAGCCTTTCCGGGACAAACAATGAGCAGTTCTTC
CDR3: CASSLSGTNNEQFF

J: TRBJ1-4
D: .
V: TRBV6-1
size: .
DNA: TGTGCCAGCGGTGGACCACTATCAGCTAATGAAAAACTGTTTTTT
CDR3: CASGGPLSANEKLFF

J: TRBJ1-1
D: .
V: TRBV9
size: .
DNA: TGTGCCAGCAGCGTAGGTATCCTGAACACTGAAGCTTTCTTT
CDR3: CASSVGILNTEAFF

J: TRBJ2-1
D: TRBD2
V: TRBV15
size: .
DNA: TGTGCCACCAGCAGGGACACCGCAGCGGGAGAGCAGTTCTTC
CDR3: CATSRDTAAGEQFF

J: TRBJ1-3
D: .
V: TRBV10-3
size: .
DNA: TGTGCCACCCAGGCCGTTGGTAGACAGTTCTCTGGAAACACCATATATTTT
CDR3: CATQAVGRQFSGNTIYF

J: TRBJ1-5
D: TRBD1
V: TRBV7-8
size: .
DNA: TGTGCCAGCAGCAAGACAGGGGGCCGTCTAGATCAGCCCCAGCATTTT
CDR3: CASSKTGGRLDQPQHF

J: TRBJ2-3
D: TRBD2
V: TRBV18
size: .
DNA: TGTGCCAGCTCACCAAGCGGGGCTGGCACAGATACGCAGTATTTT
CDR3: CASSPSGAGTDTQYF

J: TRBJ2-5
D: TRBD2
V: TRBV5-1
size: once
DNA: TGCGCCAGCAGCTTGAGTAGCGGGGTTGAAGAGACCCAGTACTTC
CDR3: CASSLSSGVEETQYF

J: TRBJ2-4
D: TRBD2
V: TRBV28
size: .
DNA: TGTGCCAGCAGTATTCCTCCTAGCGGACAAAGCATTCAGTACTTC
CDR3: CASSIPPSGQSIQYF

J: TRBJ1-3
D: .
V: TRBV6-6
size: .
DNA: TGTGCCAGCAGTACCACGATCGCAGGGGCTGGAAACACCATATATTTT
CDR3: CASSTTIAGAGNTIYF

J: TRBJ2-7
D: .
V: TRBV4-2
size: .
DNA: TGTGCCGCTGCCCTTAAGTTCGGGAGATCCTACGAGCAGTACTTC
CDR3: CAAALKFGRSYEQYF